This T cell receptor beta chain was sequenced during a study of shared clonotypes between healthy human individuals. General study findings and limits: Non-shared clonotypes had lower generation probabilities than clonotypes shared by all four sorted-subset donors. Compared with memory subsets, naive subsets generally had larger estimated richness.

The material for each subset, its genomic DNA, was split evenly across several immunoSEQ plates. Profiled with immunoSEQ multiplex PCR; TCRdb holds only in-frame clones, not every one. This repertoire shows some 1.5 million clones, around 98% found once; its top ten account for 0.4% to 0.45%. About this clone: Its antigen is still unknown.

Trimming removed 8 bases from V and 4 bases from J, with 17 bases in between. Germline V lookup: CDR1 SNHLY, CDR2 FYNNEI. The CDR3 totals 15 residues. The TCR sequence derives from a man under 40 in good health. Material for sequencing was naive CD4+ T cells sorted from blood. Described subset: CD45RA+ positively selected. The chain carries TRBV2 and TRBJ1-4; a possible D gene is TRBD1 (5 bases). This CDR3 is CASRQGRALNEKLFF. For the CDR3, the DNA is TGTGCCAGCCGCCAGGGCAGGGCCCTTAATGAAAAACTGTTTTTT. The whole variable domain, remainder taken from reference TRBV2 and TRBJ1-4, is EPEVTQTPSHQVTQMGQEVILRCVPISNHLYFYWYRQILGQKVEFLVSFYNNEISEKSEIFDDQFSVERPDGSNFTLKIRSTKLEDSAMYFCASRQGRALNEKLFFGSGTQLSVL.